The clone carrying this T cell receptor (beta chain) has ten or more counts. No ophthalmopathy progression within 18 months constituted stable Graves' hyperthyroidism. Recently diagnosed hyperthyroidism of less than 2 months' duration affected patients aged 18 to 65. In making diagnoses, clinical symptoms, serum thyroxine and TRAb, thyroid ultrasound and orbital computed tomography were all used. The sample is drawn from a study of T cells in Graves' hyperthyroidism and ophthalmopathy. Study overall: Staff took peripheral blood when the initial diagnosis was made, before any treatment began.

Researchers amplified the TCR beta CDR3 regions from RNA transcripts. The TCR CDR3 was amplified in a first-round RT-PCR using the HTBI primer set. TCRdb independently ran MiXCR on the multiplex PCR reads; one entry per CDR3 protein. The sample includes approximately 610,000 distinct CDR3 sequences, approximately 16% seen only once; the top ten take around a sixth. The CDR3 is 13 amino acids. The V gene end was trimmed by 3 bases and the J gene end by 6 bases; junction bases not matched to a gene: 4. The chain has TRBV12-3 or TRBV12-4 and TRBJ2-5; 7 bases map to TRBD1. The sequence was obtained from a woman between 18 and 30 years old with Graves' hyperthyroidism. Specimen: blood. In DNA, the CDR3 is TGTGCCAGCAGTTTGACAGGGATTAAGACCCAGTACTTC. Translation: CASSLTGIKTQYF.